The clone carrying this T cell receptor (beta chain) is a singleton in its sample. These data come from a study of STAT5B mutations in CD4+ large granular lymphocyte leukemia. Germline assignment: CDR1 LNHNV and CDR2 YYDKDF (reference sequence). This CDR3 is built from 16 residues. V was pared by 0 bases and J by 5 bases, with 7 bases of the junction left unmatched. The assay was immunoSEQ multiplex PCR, and TCRdb's table has in-frame clones only and misses some. The sample lists 20,000 or so clones, over 70% occurring once. This receptor was identified in a human donor in good health. Sequencing was performed on CD4+ T cells from blood buffy coats. The chain is built from TRBV15 and TRBJ2-1; 7 bases agree with TRBD1. CDR3 DNA: TGTGCCACCAGCAGAGACCAACCCGGGACAGACAATGAGCAGTTCTTC. It is translated as CATSRDQPGTDNEQFF.